One sample yielded the 22 T cell receptor beta chains listed below, sequenced in a study of early T cells in non-severe SARS-CoV-2 infection. TCRdb re-derived calls from the 5' RACE reads in MiXCR, one entry per CDR3 protein. The table lists 50,000 or so distinct CDR3 sequences, roughly 5.3% of them singletons. The sample taken for sequencing was whole blood. Every receptor here comes from an adult who was a healthcare worker with PCR-confirmed SARS-CoV-2 infection or an uninfected control (not recorded which).

This sequence joins TRBV7-3 and TRBJ2-2; TRBD1 might be the D (6 bases). Trimming took off 5 bases at V and 8 bases at J, with 18 bases between the two ends. Germline V gene sequence: CDR1 SGHTA, CDR2 FQGTGA. This CDR3 is built from 15 residues. Here the CDR3 DNA reads TGTGCCAGCAGCCCTCACAGGGAGCTGGGAGGGGAGCTGTTTTTT. It specifies CASSPHRELGGELFF.

This clonotype was counted between two and nine times. This chain uses TRBV5-1 with TRBJ2-1, with TRBD2 identical over 12 bases. Germline CDR1 reads SGHRS; CDR2 reads YFSETQ. The CDR3 spans 16 residues. The ends lost 0 bases at V and 8 bases at J; junction bases unmatched: 6. CDR3 sequence reads: CASSLAASGRADEQFF. CDR3 in DNA: TGCGCCAGCAGCTTGGCGGCTAGCGGGAGGGCCGATGAGCAGTTCTTC.

A few counts support this clonotype. The chain recombines TRBV29-1 with TRBJ1-1, with D uncertain. From germline, CDR1 is SQVTM and CDR2 ANQGSEA. The CDR3 loop spans 12 amino acids. V lost 4 bases, J lost 4 bases, and 10 bases lay in between. CDR3 amino acids: CSVAPGSTEAFF. The CDR3 nucleotides are TGCAGCGTTGCCCCGGGGAGCACTGAAGCTTTCTTT.

In this sample, this clonotype turned up many times. The CDR3 nucleotides read TGTGCCAGCACCGATTCCAGGGGATTCAATGAGCAGTTCTTC. As protein: CASTDSRGFNEQFF. The V call is TRBV13, the J call TRBJ2-1, with a tentative D call TRBD1 (6 bases). Germline V gives CDR1 PRHDT, CDR2 FYEKMQ (reference sequence). The V end was cut by 7 bases, the J end by 6 bases, with 16 bases between. The CDR3 has 14 residues.

This clonotype has ten or more counts. One end of the junction fails to match germline, which may point to a read error. J is TRBJ2-1 and V is TRBV5-4; 14 bases line up with TRBD2. This CDR3 comprises 15 residues. The V gene's germline CDR1 is SGHNT and CDR2 YYREEE (reference sequence). The CDR3 region is CASSLRLAGGRDKVF. As DNA, the CDR3 is TGTGCCAGCAGCCTACGACTAGCGGGGGGGCGAGACAAGGTCTTC.

The chain joins TRBV12-3 or TRBV12-4 to TRBJ2-3; 8 bases match TRBD1. The CDR3 runs 14 residues. The V segment lost 8 bases and the J segment 4 bases; nucleotides outside the gene matches: 8. The CDR3 DNA sequence: TGTGCCAGCGGGGAGGACAGGGCAGCAGATACGCAGTATTTT. It codes for CASGEDRAADTQYF.

This clonotype was counted at least ten times. The chain uses TRBV21-1 and TRBJ2-7; the D call TRBD1 from the table was never checked on the DNA. TRBV21-1 is assigned pseudogene status. This CDR3 has 15 residues. This chain's CDR3 is CASSKGDRAPYEQYF. As DNA, the CDR3 is TGTGCCAGCAGCAAAGGGGACAGGGCCCCCTACGAGCAGTACTTC.

Points on this clonotype: This could be a read error, since a much larger clone is one nucleotide away. J is TRBJ2-3 and V is TRBV7-2; D unclear. Between the trimmed V and J ends, which lost 5 bases and 0 bases, there was a span of 15 bases. The CDR3 spans 16 residues. Germline V lookup: CDR1 SGHTA, CDR2 FQGNSA. The chain's CDR3 is CTSSPSRTVSTDTQYF. The CDR3 coding sequence is TGTACCAGCAGCCCGTCACGGACGGTTAGCACAGATACGCAGTATTTT.

This clonotype was detected ten times or more. The J gene is TRBJ2-1, the V gene TRBV6-2 or TRBV6-3, with 11 positions matching TRBD2. V lost 6 bases and J lost 5; bases outside the gene matches: 0. Per germline, CDR1 MNHEY and CDR2 SVGEGT. The CDR3 is 13 residues long. The CDR3, as DNA: TGTGCCAGCAGGACTAGCGGGGACAATGAGCAGTTCTTC. It codes for CASRTSGDNEQFF.

The rearrangement links TRBV18 to TRBJ1-1, with 7 bases fitting TRBD1. Germline V gene sequence: CDR1 KGHSH, CDR2 LQKENI. With 2 bases clipped from V and 5 bases from J, the junction kept 5 bases outside the gene matches. The CDR3 covers 14 residues. The CDR3 nucleotides read TGTGCCAGCTCACCAGGTCCAGGGGGGACTGAAGCTTTCTTT. Translated, it gives CASSPGPGGTEAFF.

This clonotype was counted many times. The chain employs TRBV19 and TRBJ1-2; unclear D gene. The germline V gene has CDR1 LNHDA and CDR2 SQIVND (reference sequence). The CDR3 extends over 15 amino acids. The ends were cut back, 2 bases at V and 0 bases at J, with 10 bases in the middle. CDR3 nucleotide sequence: TGTGCCAGTAGTATAAAGGGAGCAGCTAACTATGGCTACACCTTC. It specifies CASSIKGAANYGYTF.

This clonotype was counted ten times or more. J is TRBJ2-1 and V is TRBV13, with 9 bases that match TRBD2. The V gene's germline CDR1 is PRHDT and CDR2 FYEKMQ (reference sequence). The CDR3 loop spans 18 amino acids. The V segment lost 1 base and the J segment 3 bases; nucleotides outside the gene matches: 10. CDR3 coding DNA: TGTGCCAGCAGCTTAGCCCCGGGAGAGCGGGGGGACTACAATGAGCAGTTCTTC. It encodes CASSLAPGERGDYNEQFF.

This clonotype was seen at least ten times. J is TRBJ1-6 and V is TRBV5-1, with no clear D. Trimming shortened V by 0 bases and J by 7 bases, and 8 bases separated the two germline ends. Germline CDR1 is SGHRS and CDR2 is YFSETQ. The CDR3 contains 14 residues. CDR3 nucleotide sequence: TGCGCCAGCAGCTTGGAAGCACTAAATTCACCCCTCCACTTT. Amino acids: CASSLEALNSPLHF.

This clonotype was seen many times. This chain joins TRBV4-2 and TRBJ2-3; 9 bases agree with TRBD2. The J segment lost 8 bases and the V segment lost 0 bases, leaving 15 bases of the junction unmatched. The length of the CDR3 is 18 residues. Germline CDR1 reads LGHNA; CDR2 reads YNFKEQ. CDR3 DNA sequence: TGTGCCAGCAGCCAAGATTCTAGCGGGATTACCATGAGCGTTACGCAGTATTTT. This translates into CASSQDSSGITMSVTQYF.

This clonotype was observed at least ten times. The rearrangement joins TRBV21-1 to TRBJ1-1; TRBD1, the table's D call, lacks a check against the DNA. TRBV21-1 is reported as a pseudogene. CDR3 length equals 14 residues. CDR3: CASSQAGGGTEAFF. The CDR3, as DNA: TGTGCCAGCAGCCAAGCGGGGGGCGGCACTGAAGCTTTCTTT.

This clonotype came up many times. The gene calls are TRBV5-1 and TRBJ2-1; D is unclear. Germline CDR1 reads SGHRS; CDR2 reads YFSETQ. This CDR3 spans 16 amino acids. V gave up 4 bases and J gave up 4 bases, with 18 bases separating them. The CDR3 DNA reads TGCGCCAGCAGCCCGCGCCCGGGTGGGCGGTACAATGAGCAGTTCTTC. Translation: CASSPRPGGRYNEQFF.

This clonotype was observed a few times. The chain links TRBV6-2 or TRBV6-3 to TRBJ1-1; no reliable D call. V lost 6 bases and J lost 5, with 16 bases in between. CDR3 size: 14 residues. Germline CDR1 is MNHEY and CDR2 is SVGEGT. As DNA, the CDR3 is TGTGCCAGCAGCCATATCCCCTCGGTGACTGAAGCTTTCTTT. Translation: CASSHIPSVTEAFF.

This clonotype was counted many times. The chain links TRBV20-1 to TRBJ1-1; TRBD1 agrees at 7 bases. Germline V gives CDR1 DFQATT, CDR2 SNEGSKA (reference sequence). The trim removed 3 bases at V and 6 bases at J, leaving 7 bases unmatched. The CDR3 spans 13 residues. The CDR3 region is CSASRQGGPEAFF. CDR3 DNA sequence: TGCAGTGCTAGCAGGCAGGGGGGCCCTGAAGCTTTCTTT.

The sample holds a few counts of this clonotype. For the CDR3, the DNA is TGTGCCAGTAGTTGGACTAGCGGGGGCCGTCAAGAGACCCAGTACTTC. This codes for CASSWTSGGRQETQYF. The V and J genes are TRBV19 and TRBJ2-5; 13 nucleotides agree with TRBD2. V lost 5 bases to trimming and J lost 2 bases; unmatched junction nucleotides: 5. Germline loops: CDR1 LNHDA, CDR2 SQIVND (reference sequence). This CDR3 contains 16 residues.

The rearrangement joins TRBV30 to TRBJ1-1; 10 bases fit TRBD1. Germline V CDR1 and CDR2: GTSNPN, SVGIG (reference sequence). CDR3 length: 17 residues. V lost 3 bases, J lost 2 bases, and 12 bases stayed unmatched. CDR3 in amino acids: CAWSPIGTGERNTEAFF. As DNA, the CDR3 is TGTGCCTGGAGCCCAATAGGGACAGGGGAAAGAAACACTGAAGCTTTCTTT.

This clonotype was seen at least ten times. The chain has TRBV29-1 and TRBJ1-1; no clear D gene. V gave up 5 bases and J gave up 0 bases, with 13 bases separating them. Germline V gene lookup returns CDR1 SQVTM and CDR2 ANQGSEA. The CDR3 totals 14 residues. The CDR3 region has the DNA TGCAGCGTTAACTATCGACCGTTGAACACTGAAGCTTTCTTT. The encoded protein is CSVNYRPLNTEAFF. Full variable domain (remainder filled in from reference TRBV29-1 and TRBJ1-1): SAVISQKPSRDICQRGTSLTIQCQVDSQVTMMFWYRQQPGQSLTLIATANQGSEATYESGFVIDKFPISRPNLTFSTLTVSNMSPEDSSIYLCSVNYRPLNTEAFFGQGTRLTVV.

The chain joins TRBV14 to TRBJ1-2, with a weak D call TRBD1 (5 bases). This CDR3 region has 14 residues. Trimming stripped 4 bases from V and 8 bases from J, with 17 bases between. CDR1 is SGHDN and CDR2 is FVKESK in the germline V gene. In DNA, the CDR3 is TGTGCCAGCAGCCCGAGTCACGGGGCGGGAGGCTACACCTTC. Protein product: CASSPSHGAGGYTF. The entire variable domain, with the rest obtained from reference TRBV14 and TRBJ1-2, is as follows: EAGVTQFPSHSVIEKGQTVTLRCDPISGHDNLYWYRRVMGKEIKFLLHFVKESKQDESGMPNNRFLAERTGGTYSTLKVQPAELEDSGVYFCASSPSHGAGGYTFGSGTRLTVV.